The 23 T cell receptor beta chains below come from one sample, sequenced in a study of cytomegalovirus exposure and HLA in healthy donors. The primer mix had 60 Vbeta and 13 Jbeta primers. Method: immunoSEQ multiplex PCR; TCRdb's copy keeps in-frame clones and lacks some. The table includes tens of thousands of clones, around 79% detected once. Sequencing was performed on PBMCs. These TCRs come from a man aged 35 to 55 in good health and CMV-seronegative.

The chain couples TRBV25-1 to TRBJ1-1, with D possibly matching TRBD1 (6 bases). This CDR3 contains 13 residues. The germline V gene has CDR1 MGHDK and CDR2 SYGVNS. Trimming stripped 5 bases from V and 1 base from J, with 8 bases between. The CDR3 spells CASSLQGNTEAFF. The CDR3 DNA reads TGTGCCAGCAGTCTACAGGGGAACACTGAAGCTTTCTTT. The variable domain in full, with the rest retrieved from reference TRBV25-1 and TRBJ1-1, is EADIYQTPRYLVIGTGKKITLECSQTMGHDKMYWYQQDPGMELHLIHYSYGVNSTEKGDLSSESTVSRIRTEHFPLTLESARPSHTSQYLCASSLQGNTEAFFGQGTRLTVV.

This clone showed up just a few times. CDR3 residues: CASSVGQLNTEAFF. CDR3 DNA sequence: TGTGCCAGCAGCGTAGGACAGCTGAACACTGAAGCTTTCTTT. The J gene is TRBJ1-1, the V gene TRBV9; perhaps TRBD1 as D (5 bases). Trimming left V 0 bases short and J 0 bases short, with 6 bases between. Germline CDR1 is SGDLS and CDR2 is YYNGEE. The CDR3 spans 14 residues.

DNA of the CDR3: TGCGCCAGCAGCTTGGAGAGGGACAGACGATTTGGAAACACCATATATTTT. Protein product: CASSLERDRRFGNTIYF. The rearrangement uses TRBV5-1 and TRBJ1-3; 7 bases align to TRBD1. The CDR3 totals 17 residues. Germline V gives CDR1 SGHRS, CDR2 YFSETQ. The trim removed 0 bases at V and 3 bases at J, leaving 9 bases unmatched. Using reference TRBV5-1 and TRBJ1-3 for the parts outside the CDR3, the full variable domain is KAGVTQTPRYLIKTRGQQVTLSCSPISGHRSVSWYQQTPGQGLQFLFEYFSETQRNKGNFPGRFSGRQFSNSRSEMNVSTLELGDSALYLCASSLERDRRFGNTIYFGEGSWLTVV.

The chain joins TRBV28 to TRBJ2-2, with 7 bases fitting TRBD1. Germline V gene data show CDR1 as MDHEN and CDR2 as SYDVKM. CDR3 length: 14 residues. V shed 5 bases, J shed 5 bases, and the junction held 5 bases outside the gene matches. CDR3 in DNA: TGTGCCAGCAGTAGACAGGGTAGTACCGGGGAGCTGTTTTTT. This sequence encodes CASSRQGSTGELFF.

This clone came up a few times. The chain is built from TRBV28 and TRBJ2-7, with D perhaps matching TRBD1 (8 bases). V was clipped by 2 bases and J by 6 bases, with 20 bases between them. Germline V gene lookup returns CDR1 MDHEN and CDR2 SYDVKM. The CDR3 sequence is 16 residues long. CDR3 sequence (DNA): TGTGCCAGCAGTTTAGATCGGGGGGACAGGCCTCTCGAGCAGTACTTC. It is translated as CASSLDRGDRPLEQYF. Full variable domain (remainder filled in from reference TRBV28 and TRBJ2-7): DVKVTQSSRYLVKRTGEKVFLECVQDMDHENMFWYRQDPGLGLRLIYFSYDVKMKEKGDIPEGYSVSREKKERFSLILESASTNQTSMYLCASSLDRGDRPLEQYFGPGTRLTVT.

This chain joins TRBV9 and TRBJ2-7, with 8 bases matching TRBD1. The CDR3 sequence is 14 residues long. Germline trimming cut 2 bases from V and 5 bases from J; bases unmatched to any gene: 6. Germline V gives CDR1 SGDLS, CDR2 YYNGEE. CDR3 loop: CASSVQGAINEQYF. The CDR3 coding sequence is TGTGCCAGCAGCGTCCAGGGGGCGATCAACGAGCAGTACTTC.

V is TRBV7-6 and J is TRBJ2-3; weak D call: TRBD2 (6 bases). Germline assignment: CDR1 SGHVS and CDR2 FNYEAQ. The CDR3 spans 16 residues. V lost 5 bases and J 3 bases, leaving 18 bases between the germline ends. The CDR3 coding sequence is TGTGCCAGCAGCCACCGCGTGGGGGGAAGGACAGATACGCAGTATTTT. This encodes CASSHRVGGRTDTQYF.

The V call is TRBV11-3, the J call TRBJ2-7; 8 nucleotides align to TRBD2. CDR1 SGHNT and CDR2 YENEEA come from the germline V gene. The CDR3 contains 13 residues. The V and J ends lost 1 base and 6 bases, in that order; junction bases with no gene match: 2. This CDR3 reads CASSLGLAGEQYF. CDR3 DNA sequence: TGTGCCAGCAGCTTAGGTCTAGCGGGCGAGCAGTACTTC.

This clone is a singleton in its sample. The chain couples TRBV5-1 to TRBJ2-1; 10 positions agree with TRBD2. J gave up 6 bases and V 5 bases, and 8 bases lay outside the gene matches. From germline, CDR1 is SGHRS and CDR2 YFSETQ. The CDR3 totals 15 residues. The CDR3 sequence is CASRLAASGSNEQFF. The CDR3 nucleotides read TGCGCCAGCAGGCTGGCCGCTAGCGGGAGCAATGAGCAGTTCTTC.

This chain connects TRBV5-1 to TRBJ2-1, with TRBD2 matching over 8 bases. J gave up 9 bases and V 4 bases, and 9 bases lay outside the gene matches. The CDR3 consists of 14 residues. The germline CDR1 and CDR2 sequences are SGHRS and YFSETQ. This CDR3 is CASSRPSGGGEQFF. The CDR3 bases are TGCGCCAGCAGCCGTCCCTCGGGGGGGGGTGAGCAGTTCTTC. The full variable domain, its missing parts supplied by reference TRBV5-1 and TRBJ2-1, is KAGVTQTPRYLIKTRGQQVTLSCSPISGHRSVSWYQQTPGQGLQFLFEYFSETQRNKGNFPGRFSGRQFSNSRSEMNVSTLELGDSALYLCASSRPSGGGEQFFGPGTRLTVL.

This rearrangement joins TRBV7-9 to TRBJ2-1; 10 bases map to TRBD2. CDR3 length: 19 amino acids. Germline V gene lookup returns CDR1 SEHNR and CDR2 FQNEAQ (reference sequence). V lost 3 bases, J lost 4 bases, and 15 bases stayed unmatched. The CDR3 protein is CASSFPTSGRASSYNEQFF. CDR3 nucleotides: TGTGCCAGCAGCTTCCCCACAAGCGGGAGGGCCTCATCATACAATGAGCAGTTCTTC.

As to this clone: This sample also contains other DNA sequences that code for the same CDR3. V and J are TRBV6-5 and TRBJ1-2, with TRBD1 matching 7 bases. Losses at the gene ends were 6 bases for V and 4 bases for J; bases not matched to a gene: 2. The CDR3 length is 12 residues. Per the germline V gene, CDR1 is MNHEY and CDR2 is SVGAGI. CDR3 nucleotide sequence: TGTGCCAGCAGCGGACAGGCCTATGGCTACACCTTC. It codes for CASSGQAYGYTF.

CDR3 sequence: CASSLVGTSGNYEQYF. Here the CDR3 DNA reads TGTGCCAGCAGCTTAGTAGGGACTAGCGGAAACTACGAGCAGTACTTC. V and J are TRBV11-1 and TRBJ2-7, with TRBD2 matching over 11 bases. Germline V lookup: CDR1 SGHAT, CDR2 FQDESV (reference sequence). With V trimmed by 1 base and J by 3 bases, 5 bases remained unmatched. There are 16 residues in the CDR3. The full variable domain, rest sourced from reference TRBV11-1 and TRBJ2-7, is EAEVAQSPRYKITEKSQAVAFWCDPISGHATLYWYRQILGQGPELLVQFQDESVVDDSQLPKDRFSAERLKGVDSTLKIQPAELGDSAMYLCASSLVGTSGNYEQYFGPGTRLTVT.

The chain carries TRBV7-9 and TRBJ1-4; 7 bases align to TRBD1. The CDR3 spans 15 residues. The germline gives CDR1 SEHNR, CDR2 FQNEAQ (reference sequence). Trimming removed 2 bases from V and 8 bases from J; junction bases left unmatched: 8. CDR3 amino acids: CASSLQGGPREKLFF. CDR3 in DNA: TGTGCCAGCAGCTTACAAGGGGGCCCGAGGGAAAAACTGTTTTTT.

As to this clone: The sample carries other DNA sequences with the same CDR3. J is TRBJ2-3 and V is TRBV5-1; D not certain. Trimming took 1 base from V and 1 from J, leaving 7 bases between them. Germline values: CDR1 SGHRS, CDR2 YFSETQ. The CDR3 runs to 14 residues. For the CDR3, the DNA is TGCGCCAGCAGCTTGTTGAGAGGCACAGATACGCAGTATTTT. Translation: CASSLLRGTDTQYF.

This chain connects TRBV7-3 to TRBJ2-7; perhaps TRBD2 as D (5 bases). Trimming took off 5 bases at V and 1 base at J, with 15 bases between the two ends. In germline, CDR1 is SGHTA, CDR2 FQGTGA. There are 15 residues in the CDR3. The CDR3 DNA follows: TGTGCCAGCAGCCCTCTTGGCGGGTTGTCCTACGAGCAGTACTTC. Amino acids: CASSPLGGLSYEQYF.

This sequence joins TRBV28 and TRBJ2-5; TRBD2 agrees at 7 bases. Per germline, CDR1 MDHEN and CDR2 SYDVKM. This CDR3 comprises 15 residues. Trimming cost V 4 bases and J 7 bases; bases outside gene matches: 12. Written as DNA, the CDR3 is TGTGCCAGCAGTTCCCCAGGACTAGGGCGAGGGACCCAGTACTTC. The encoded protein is CASSSPGLGRGTQYF.

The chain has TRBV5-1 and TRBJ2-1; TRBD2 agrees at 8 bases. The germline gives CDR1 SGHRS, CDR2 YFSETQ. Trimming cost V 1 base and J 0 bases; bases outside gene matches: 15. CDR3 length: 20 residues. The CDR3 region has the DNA TGCGCCAGCAGCTTGATCGCGGGAGGTCGCGCTCGGAGCTCCTACAATGAGCAGTTCTTC. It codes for CASSLIAGGRARSSYNEQFF.

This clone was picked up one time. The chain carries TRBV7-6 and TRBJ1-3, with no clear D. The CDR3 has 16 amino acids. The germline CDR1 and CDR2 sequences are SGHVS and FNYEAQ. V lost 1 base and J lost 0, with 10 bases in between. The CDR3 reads CASSLVGDDSGNTIYF. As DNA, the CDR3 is TGTGCCAGCAGCTTAGTAGGAGACGACTCTGGAAACACCATATATTTT.

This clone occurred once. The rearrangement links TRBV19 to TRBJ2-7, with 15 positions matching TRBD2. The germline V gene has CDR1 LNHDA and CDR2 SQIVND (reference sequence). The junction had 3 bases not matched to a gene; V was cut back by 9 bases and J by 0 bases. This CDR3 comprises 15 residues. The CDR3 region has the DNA TGTGCCAGCGGGACTAGCGGGAGGAACTCCTACGAGCAGTACTTC. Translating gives CASGTSGRNSYEQYF.

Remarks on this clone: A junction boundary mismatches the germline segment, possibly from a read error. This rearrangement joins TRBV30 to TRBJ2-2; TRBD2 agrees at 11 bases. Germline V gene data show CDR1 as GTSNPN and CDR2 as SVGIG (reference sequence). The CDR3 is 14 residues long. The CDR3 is CASSSGRVGGELFF. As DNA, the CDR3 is TGTGCCTCGAGTAGCGGGAGGGTCGGCGGGGAGCTGTTTTTT.

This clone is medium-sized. Here the CDR3 DNA reads TGTGCCAGCAGTGTGCAGGGAGGGGGCAATCAGCCCCAGCATTTT. Its protein is CASSVQGGGNQPQHF. The V and J genes are TRBV2 and TRBJ1-5; weak D call: TRBD1 (5 bases). This CDR3 contains 15 residues. Germline loops: CDR1 SNHLY, CDR2 FYNNEI. With 4 bases removed from V and 2 bases from J, the gap between germline ends came to 12 bases.

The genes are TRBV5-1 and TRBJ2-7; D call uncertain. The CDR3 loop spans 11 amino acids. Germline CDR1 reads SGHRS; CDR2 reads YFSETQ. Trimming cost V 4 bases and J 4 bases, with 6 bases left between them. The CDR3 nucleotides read TGCGCCAGCAGCGAACAATACGAGCAGTACTTC. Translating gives CASSEQYEQYF. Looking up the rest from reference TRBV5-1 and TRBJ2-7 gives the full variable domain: KAGVTQTPRYLIKTRGQQVTLSCSPISGHRSVSWYQQTPGQGLQFLFEYFSETQRNKGNFPGRFSGRQFSNSRSEMNVSTLELGDSALYLCASSEQYEQYFGPGTRLTVT.